These 9 T cell receptor beta chains share one sample of origin, sequenced in a study of blood T cell repertoires in COVID-19. Libraries were prepared by immunoSEQ multiplex PCR; TCRdb keeps only in-frame clonotypes and omits some of them. The data contain 60,000 to 85,000 clones, roughly 70% of them singletons. Sequenced input: peripheral blood. The receptors shown here come from a human donor with acute or convalescent COVID-19. The donor label of this sample is uncertain.

This clone was counted once. The CDR3 DNA follows: TGTGCCAGCAGCTTGGCTGGGGGCGCAGATACGCAGTATTTT. Its protein product is CASSLAGGADTQYF. The chain links TRBV5-4 to TRBJ2-3; D possibly corresponds to TRBD1 (6 bases). The V gene's germline CDR1 is SGHNT and CDR2 YYREEE (reference sequence). The ends were cut back, 0 bases at V and 4 bases at J, with 9 bases in the middle. This CDR3 contains 14 residues.

This chain joins TRBV7-3 and TRBJ2-1, with 8 bases lining up with TRBD2. J was trimmed by 9 bases and V by 4 bases; bases with no gene match: 8. Germline-derived CDR1 and CDR2 are SGHTA and FQGTGA. The CDR3 contains 14 residues. The CDR3 reads CASSSQAGAGEQFF. For the CDR3, the DNA is TGTGCCAGCAGCTCACAAGCGGGAGCCGGTGAGCAGTTCTTC. Filled out from reference TRBV7-3 and TRBJ2-1, the complete variable domain reads GAGVSQTPSNKVTEKGKYVELRCDPISGHTALYWYRQSLGQGPEFLIYFQGTGAADDSGLPNDRFFAVRPEGSVSTLKIQRTERGDSAVYLCASSSQAGAGEQFFGPGTRLTVL.

The chain has TRBV12-3 or TRBV12-4 and TRBJ1-2; TRBD1 matches at 8 bases. The V gene end was trimmed by 6 bases and the J gene end by 6 bases; junction bases not matched to a gene: 6. The CDR3 has 13 residues. The DNA of the CDR3 is TGTGCCAGCAGAGCAGGGGGCGCGGATGGCTACACCTTC. It yields the protein CASRAGGADGYTF.

The rearrangement uses TRBV11-2 and TRBJ2-5; tentatively, D is TRBD2 (7 bases). V dropped 0 bases and J dropped 5 bases, with 13 bases sitting between them. Germline values: CDR1 SGHAT, CDR2 FQNNGV. This CDR3 is built from 15 residues. This chain's CDR3 is CASSLDGGGWETQYF. The CDR3 DNA follows: TGTGCCAGCAGCTTAGACGGCGGGGGCTGGGAGACCCAGTACTTC.

V is TRBV7-9 and J is TRBJ1-3, with D perhaps matching TRBD1 (6 bases). Germline values: CDR1 SEHNR, CDR2 FQNEAQ (reference sequence). V shed 0 bases and J shed 4 bases, with 10 bases lying between them. The CDR3 extends over 15 amino acids. The CDR3 DNA reads TGTGCCAGCAGCTTAGCAGGGGGATCAGGAAACACCATATATTTT. Amino acids: CASSLAGGSGNTIYF.

The chain has TRBV7-9 and TRBJ2-1, with unresolved D. Germline V lookup: CDR1 SEHNR, CDR2 FQNEAQ (reference sequence). Deletions cut 5 bases from V and 1 base from J, with 9 bases between. This CDR3 is built from 14 residues. CDR3 protein: CASSNPGSYNEQFF. In DNA, the CDR3 is TGTGCCAGCAGCAACCCCGGGTCCTACAATGAGCAGTTCTTC.

This clone was observed once. The chain has TRBV5-4 and TRBJ2-2; 7 positions match TRBD1. The CDR3 contains 15 residues. The V gene end was trimmed by 1 base and the J gene end by 3 bases; junction bases not matched to a gene: 3. Germline V gives CDR1 SGHNT, CDR2 YYREEE (reference sequence). The CDR3 protein is CASSLRQGYTGELFF. CDR3 nucleotides: TGTGCCAGCAGCTTGAGACAGGGCTACACCGGGGAGCTGTTTTTT.

The genes are TRBV19 and TRBJ1-6; D gene uncertain. Trimming pared 3 bases from V and 7 bases from J, leaving 4 bases between. The CDR3 is made up of 12 amino acids. Germline CDR1 and CDR2: LNHDA and SQIVND (reference sequence). CDR3 in DNA: TGTGCCAGTAGTATGAGGAATTCACCCCTCCACTTT. It translates to CASSMRNSPLHF.

The rearrangement links TRBV29-1 to TRBJ2-5, with D possibly TRBD2 on 6 matching bases. V shed 4 bases and J shed 2 bases, with 17 bases lying between them. The V gene's germline CDR1 is SQVTM and CDR2 ANQGSEA. This CDR3 has 15 amino acids. The CDR3 sequence is CSVGAGGSFQETQYF. For the CDR3, the DNA is TGCAGCGTTGGGGCCGGGGGTTCCTTTCAAGAGACCCAGTACTTC.